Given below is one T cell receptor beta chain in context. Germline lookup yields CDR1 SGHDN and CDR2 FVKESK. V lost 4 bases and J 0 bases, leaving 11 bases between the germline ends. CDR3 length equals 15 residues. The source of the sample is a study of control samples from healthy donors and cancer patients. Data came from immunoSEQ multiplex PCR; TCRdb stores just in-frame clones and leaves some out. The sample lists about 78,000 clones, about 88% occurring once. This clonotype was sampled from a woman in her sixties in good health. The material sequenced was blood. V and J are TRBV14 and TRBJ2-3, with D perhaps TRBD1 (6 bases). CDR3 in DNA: TGTGCCAGCAGCCGTAGGACAGTGAGCACAGATACGCAGTATTTT. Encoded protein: CASSRRTVSTDTQYF.